These T cell receptor beta chains were read from a single sample in a study of radiotherapy plus CTLA-4 blockade in lung cancer. Generated by immunoSEQ multiplex PCR, the TCRdb table keeps only in-frame clones and is missing some. The sample carries tens of thousands of clones, around 73% recorded once. Sample: peripheral blood, taken from a patient treated with radiotherapy plus ipilimumab. All receptors derive from a human donor with non-small cell lung cancer who had a complete response to radiotherapy plus ipilimumab. The CDR3 runs from the conserved cysteine through the conserved F or W.

J	V	CDR3
TRBJ2-2	TRBV6-4	CASSDSPAGAPGELFF
TRBJ1-2	TRBV4-3	CASSQDSRQGAAAGYTF
TRBJ2-5	TRBV5-1	CASSLGASGSQETQYF
TRBJ2-1	TRBV5-1	CASSTQGATTVGEQFF
TRBJ2-3	TRBV19	CASKRGTDTQYF
TRBJ2-3	TRBV5-4	CASNLRLAGTSTDTQYF
TRBJ2-3	TRBV28	CASSSVWGDGADTQYF
TRBJ1-5	TRBV5-1	CASSLGARVHSNQPQHF
TRBJ2-3	TRBV10-1	CASSGASSGTDTQYF
TRBJ1-1	TRBV7-9	CASSPIVEAFF
TRBJ2-5	TRBV10-1	CASGDFVGEQYF
TRBJ1-5	TRBV6-5	CASSLAVGSQHF
TRBJ2-2	TRBV19	CASSITGAAGELFF
TRBJ2-1	TRBV27	CASRSNREGEQFF
TRBJ1-5	TRBV30	CAWSGGLGAGNQPQHF
-	TRBV5-1	CASSSSRTYEQYF
TRBJ2-3	TRBV7-7	CASSRQLAGVADTQYF
TRBJ2-7	TRBV28	CAVGEGTSYEQYF
TRBJ1-3	TRBV6-1	CASSEAGGRQGRNTIYF
TRBJ2-2	TRBV4-1	CASSYRAVANTGELFF
TRBJ2-1	TRBV19	CASSAGNNEQFF
TRBJ2-2	TRBV5-1	CASSTGLANTGELFF
TRBJ1-6	TRBV7-9	CASSSGQGFYNSPLHF
TRBJ1-2	TRBV18	CASSPGTRGNYGYTF
TRBJ2-3	TRBV19	CASSTGHYLTDTQYF
TRBJ2-5	TRBV6-1	CASSGNRVGEETQYF